A selection of T cell receptor beta chains follows, all from one sample in a study of shared clonotypes between healthy human individuals. The method was immunoSEQ multiplex PCR; TCRdb's version includes in-frame clones alone and lacks a portion of them. This sample carries about 380,000 clones, about 96% of them seen once, and the ten largest clones take around 0.29%. The sequenced sample consisted of memory CD8+ T cells sorted from blood. All receptors derive from a man between 25 and 39 years old in good health. The CDR3 runs from the conserved cysteine through the conserved F or W. The D gene is left open where the match is weak. Clone size appears in some rows only: once, few, many, or a class for an expanded clone.

TRBV9	TRBJ2-1	NA	NA	TGTGCCAGCAGCCAGGGGAGCAGATACAATGAGCAGTTCTTC	CASSQGSRYNEQFF
TRBV29-1	TRBJ2-4	TRBD1	NA	TGCAGCGCCGGACAGGGTGGGGGAAACATTCAGTACTTC	CSAGQGGGNIQYF
TRBV6-6	TRBJ2-7	NA	NA	TGTGCCAGCAGGCAGGGACTGTATGACGAGCAGTACTTC	CASRQGLYDEQYF
TRBV29-1	TRBJ2-3	TRBD2	NA	TGCAGCATTGACGGGTTTAGCGGGAGCACAGATACGCAGTATTTT	CSIDGFSGSTDTQYF
TRBV7-8	TRBJ2-3	NA	NA	TGTGCCAGCACCATCAAGGCAGGGCAGCAAGATACGCAGTATTTT	CASTIKAGQQDTQYF
TRBV6-6	TRBJ2-7	NA	NA	TGTGCCAGCAGTTACGAAAGATACTTC	CASSYERYF
TRBV4-1	TRBJ2-5	TRBD1	NA	TGCGCCAGCAGCCCACAGGGGATGGAGGAGACCCAGTACTTC	CASSPQGMEETQYF
TRBV18	TRBJ2-3	NA	NA	TGTGCCAGCTCACCAGGGAGCACAGATACGCAGTATTTT	CASSPGSTDTQYF
TRBV25-1	TRBJ2-7	TRBD1	NA	TGTGCCAGCAGTGAAAGCGGGACAGGGTTAAGTGGAACCTACGAGCAGTACTTC	CASSESGTGLSGTYEQYF
TRBV5-6	TRBJ2-2	TRBD2	NA	TGTGCCAGCAGCTCCTTAGCGGGGCTAAACACCGGGGAGCTGTTTTTT	CASSSLAGLNTGELFF
TRBV30	TRBJ2-7	NA	NA	TGTGCCTGGAGTTTAGGGGCCTCCTACGAGCAGTACTTC	CAWSLGASYEQYF
TRBV30	TRBJ1-2	NA	once	TGTGCCTGGAGCCCCCGGGACAACTATGGCTACACCTTC	CAWSPRDNYGYTF
TRBV28	TRBJ2-1	NA	NA	TGTGCCAGCAGTCGACTAGGGGACAATGAGCAGTTCTTC	CASSRLGDNEQFF
TRBV18	TRBJ2-1	NA	NA	TGTGCCAGCTCAACCCGGGCTAAGCCCACGGCGGGTGAGCAGTTCTTC	CASSTRAKPTAGEQFF
TRBV27	TRBJ1-1	NA	NA	TGTGCCAGCAGTTTTCCATGGGTCCAGGGCACTGAAGCTTTCTTT	CASSFPWVQGTEAFF
TRBV2	TRBJ1-2	NA	NA	TGTGCCAGCAATAAACAGGAGACTAACTATGGCTACACCTTC	CASNKQETNYGYTF
TRBV7-2	TRBJ2-5	TRBD2	NA	TGTGCCAGCAGCCCACCCGGGAGGGCCCCCGAGACCCAGTACTTC	CASSPPGRAPETQYF
TRBV25-1	TRBJ1-3	NA	few	TGTGCCAGCAGCGTGGCGGGGGGGGCTGGAAACACCATATATTTT	CASSVAGGAGNTIYF
TRBV28	TRBJ1-5	NA	NA	TGTGCCAGCAACCCCCCGCGGAGTAGCAATCAGCCCCAGCATTTT	CASNPPRSSNQPQHF
TRBV7-6	TRBJ2-1	TRBD2	NA	TGTGCCAGCAGCTTAGTCGGGGCTAGCGGGAGAGAAGGTGAGCAGTTCTTC	CASSLVGASGREGEQFF
TRBV6-4	TRBJ1-1	NA	NA	TGTGCCAGCAGGGGGACCTTTGGCCCGAACACTGAAGCTTTCTTT	CASRGTFGPNTEAFF
TRBV5-1	TRBJ2-5	NA	NA	TGCGCCAGCAGCTTGTCATCGTGGAGACAAGAGACCCAGTACTTC	CASSLSSWRQETQYF
TRBV28	TRBJ1-1	TRBD1	NA	TGTGCCAGCAGTTGGACAGGGGGCACTGAAGCTTTCTTT	CASSWTGGTEAFF
TRBV4-1	TRBJ2-6	NA	NA	TGCGCCAGCAGCCCAGGGGCCGTCCGTTCCCCTGGGGCCAACGTCCTGACTTTC	CASSPGAVRSPGANVLTF
TRBV19	TRBJ2-3	NA	NA	TGTGCCAGTAGGCCTAGGGGGGCTAGCACAGATACGCAGTATTTT	CASRPRGASTDTQYF